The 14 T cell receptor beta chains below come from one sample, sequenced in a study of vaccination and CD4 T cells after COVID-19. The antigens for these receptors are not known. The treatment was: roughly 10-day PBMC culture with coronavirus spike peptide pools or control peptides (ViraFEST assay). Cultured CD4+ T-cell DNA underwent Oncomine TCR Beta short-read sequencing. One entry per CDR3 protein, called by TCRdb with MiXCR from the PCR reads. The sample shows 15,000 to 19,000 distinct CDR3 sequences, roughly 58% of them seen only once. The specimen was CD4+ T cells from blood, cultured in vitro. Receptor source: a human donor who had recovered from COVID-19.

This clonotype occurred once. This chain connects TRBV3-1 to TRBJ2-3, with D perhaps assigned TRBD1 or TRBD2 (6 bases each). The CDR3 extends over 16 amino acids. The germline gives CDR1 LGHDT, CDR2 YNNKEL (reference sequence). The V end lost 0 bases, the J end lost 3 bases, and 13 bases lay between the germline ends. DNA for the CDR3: TGTGCCAGCAGCCAAGATGTAGGGGGGAGTACAGATACGCAGTATTTT. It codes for CASSQDVGGSTDTQYF.

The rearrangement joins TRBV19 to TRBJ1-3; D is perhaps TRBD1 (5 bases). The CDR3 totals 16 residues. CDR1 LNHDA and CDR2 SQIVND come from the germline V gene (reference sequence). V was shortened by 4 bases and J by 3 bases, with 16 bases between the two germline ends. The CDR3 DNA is TGTGCCAGTAGTAAGGGACGGGATCGGATTGGAAACACCATATATTTT. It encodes CASSKGRDRIGNTIYF.

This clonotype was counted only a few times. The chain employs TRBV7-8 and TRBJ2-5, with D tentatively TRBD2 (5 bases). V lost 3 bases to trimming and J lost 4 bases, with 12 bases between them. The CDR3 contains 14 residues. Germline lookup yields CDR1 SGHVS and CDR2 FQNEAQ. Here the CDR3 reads CASSLLSRGETQYF. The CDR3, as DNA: TGTGCCAGCAGCTTGCTCTCCCGGGGAGAGACCCAGTACTTC. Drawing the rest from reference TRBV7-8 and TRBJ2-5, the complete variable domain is GAGVSQSPRYKVAKRGQDVALRCDPISGHVSLFWYQQALGQGPEFLTYFQNEAQLDKSGLPSDRFFAERPEGSVSTLKIQRTQQEDSAVYLCASSLLSRGETQYFGPGTRLLVL.

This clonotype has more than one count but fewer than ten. The CDR3 DNA reads as TGCAGTGCTAGAGAACCACCAGGAGTAACGAATTCACCCCTCCACTTT. Amino acid sequence: CSAREPPGVTNSPLHF. The chain uses TRBV20-1 and TRBJ1-6; no clear D gene. Trimming shortened V by 0 bases and J by 7 bases, and 16 bases separated the two germline ends. Germline values: CDR1 DFQATT, CDR2 SNEGSKA (reference sequence). This CDR3 region has 16 residues.

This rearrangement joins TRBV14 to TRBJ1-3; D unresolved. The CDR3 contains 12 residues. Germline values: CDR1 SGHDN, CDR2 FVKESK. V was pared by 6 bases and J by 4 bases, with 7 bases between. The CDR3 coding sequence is TGTGCCAGCAGTGGCGGAGGAAACACCATATATTTT. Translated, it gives CASSGGGNTIYF.

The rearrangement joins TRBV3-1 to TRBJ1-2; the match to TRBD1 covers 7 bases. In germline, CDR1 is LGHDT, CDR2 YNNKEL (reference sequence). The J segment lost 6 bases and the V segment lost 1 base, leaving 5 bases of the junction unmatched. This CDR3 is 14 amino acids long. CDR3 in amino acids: CASSQGNRGDGYTF. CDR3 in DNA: TGTGCCAGCAGCCAAGGGAACAGGGGTGATGGCTACACCTTC.

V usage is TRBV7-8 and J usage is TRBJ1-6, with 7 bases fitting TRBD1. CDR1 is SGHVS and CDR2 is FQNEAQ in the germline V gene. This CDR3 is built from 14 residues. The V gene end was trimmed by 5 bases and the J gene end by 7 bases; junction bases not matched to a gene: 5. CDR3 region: CASSLGQENSPLHF. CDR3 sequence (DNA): TGTGCCAGCAGCCTCGGACAGGAAAATTCACCCCTCCACTTT.

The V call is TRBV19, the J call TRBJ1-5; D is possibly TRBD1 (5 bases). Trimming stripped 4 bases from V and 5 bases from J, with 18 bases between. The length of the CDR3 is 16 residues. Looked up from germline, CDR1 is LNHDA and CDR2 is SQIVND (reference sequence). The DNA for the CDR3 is TGTGCCAGTAGTACCCACCCGGGGCCTGGGGATCAGCCCCAGCATTTT. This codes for CASSTHPGPGDQPQHF.

The CDR3 nucleotides are TGTGCCAGCAGCTTATTGGGGGACAGGGAAGCTTTCTTT. It encodes CASSLLGDREAFF. J is TRBJ1-1 and V is TRBV7-6; 8 bases match TRBD1. The germline V gene encodes CDR1 SGHVS and CDR2 FNYEAQ. This CDR3 spans 13 amino acids. With 2 bases clipped from V and 8 bases from J, the junction kept 4 bases outside the gene matches.

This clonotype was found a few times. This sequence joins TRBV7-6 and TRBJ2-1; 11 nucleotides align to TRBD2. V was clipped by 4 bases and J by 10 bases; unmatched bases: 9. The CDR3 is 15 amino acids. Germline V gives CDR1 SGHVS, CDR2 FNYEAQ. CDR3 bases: TGTGCCAGCAGCTCCGATAGCGGGGGGGCTGGAGAGCAGTTCTTC. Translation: CASSSDSGGAGEQFF.

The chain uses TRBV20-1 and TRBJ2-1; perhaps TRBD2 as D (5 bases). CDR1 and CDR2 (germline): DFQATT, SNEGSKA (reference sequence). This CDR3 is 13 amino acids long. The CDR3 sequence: CTTDGGPYNEQFF. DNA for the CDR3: TGCACCACTGATGGAGGACCCTACAATGAGCAGTTCTTC.

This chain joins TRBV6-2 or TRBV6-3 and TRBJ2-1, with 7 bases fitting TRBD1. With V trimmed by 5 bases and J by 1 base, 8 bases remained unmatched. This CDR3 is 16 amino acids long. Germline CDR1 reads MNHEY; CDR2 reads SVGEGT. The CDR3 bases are TGTGCCAGCAGTCCATCGACAGGGAGATCCTACAATGAGCAGTTCTTC. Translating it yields CASSPSTGRSYNEQFF.

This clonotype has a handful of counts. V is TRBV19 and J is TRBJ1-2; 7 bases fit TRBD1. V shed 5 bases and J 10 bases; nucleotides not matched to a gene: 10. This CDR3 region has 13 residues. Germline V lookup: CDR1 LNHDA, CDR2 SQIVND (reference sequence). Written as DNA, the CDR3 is TGTGCCAGTAGTGGAGACAGGGTGTGGTTCTACACCTTC. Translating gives CASSGDRVWFYTF.

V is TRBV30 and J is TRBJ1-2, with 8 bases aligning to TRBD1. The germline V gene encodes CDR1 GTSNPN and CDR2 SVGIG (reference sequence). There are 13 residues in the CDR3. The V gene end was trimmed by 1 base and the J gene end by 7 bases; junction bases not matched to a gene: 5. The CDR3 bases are TGTGCCTGGAGTGAGCAGGGGGCCGGTGGCTACACCTTC. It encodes CAWSEQGAGGYTF.